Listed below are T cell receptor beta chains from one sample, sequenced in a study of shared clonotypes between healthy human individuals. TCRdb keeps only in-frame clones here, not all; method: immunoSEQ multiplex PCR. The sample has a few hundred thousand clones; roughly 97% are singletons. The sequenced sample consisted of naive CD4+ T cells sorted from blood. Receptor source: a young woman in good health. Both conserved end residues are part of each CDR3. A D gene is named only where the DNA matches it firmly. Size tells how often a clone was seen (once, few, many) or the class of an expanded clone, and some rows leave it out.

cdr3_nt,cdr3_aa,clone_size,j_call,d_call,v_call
TGCGCCAGCAGCAAAGGTTCTAGCGGGAAATCCTCCTACAATGAGCAGTTCTTC,CASSKGSSGKSSYNEQFF,NA,TRBJ2-1,TRBD2,TRBV5-1
TGTGCCGCGGGCACCACTGAAGCTTTCTTT,CAAGTTEAFF,NA,TRBJ1-1,NA,TRBV27
TGTGCCAGCAGAACGACAGGGGGGGGTGAAAAACTGTTTTTT,CASRTTGGGEKLFF,NA,TRBJ1-4,TRBD1,TRBV6-6
TGTGCCAGCAGCTTGTACAGTCCTAATGAAAAACTGTTTTTT,CASSLYSPNEKLFF,NA,TRBJ1-4,NA,TRBV5-6
TGTGCCAGCAGTTTATCGGGCAGGGGAAGGATGAGTAACTATGGCTACACCTTC,CASSLSGRGRMSNYGYTF,NA,TRBJ1-2,NA,TRBV28
TGTGCCAGCAGCAAAGCCGGGTTAACTAGCGGGGCAACCTACGAGCAGTACTTC,CASSKAGLTSGATYEQYF,NA,TRBJ2-7,NA,TRBV21-1
TGTGCCAGCAAATCAGAGCGGAGCTTACAAGAGACCCAGTACTTC,CASKSERSLQETQYF,NA,TRBJ2-5,NA,TRBV2
TGTGCCAGCAGTGAAGGAACAGGAGCTGGGTTGGAGACCCAGTACTTC,CASSEGTGAGLETQYF,NA,TRBJ2-5,NA,TRBV2
TGTGCCAGCAGCTTCCCGGACTTGAATGAGCAGTTCTTC,CASSFPDLNEQFF,once,TRBJ2-1,NA,TRBV11-2
TGTGCCAGCACTAGGGACAGGGACAATCAGCCCCAGCATTTT,CASTRDRDNQPQHF,NA,TRBJ1-5,TRBD1,TRBV6-6
TGTGCCACCAGCACCCAGGCAGGGCGAGGAAACACCATATATTTT,CATSTQAGRGNTIYF,once,TRBJ1-3,NA,TRBV15
TGTGCCATCAGTGAGTCAGAGGCGGGCGAGCAGTACTTC,CAISESEAGEQYF,NA,TRBJ2-7,NA,TRBV10-3
TGTGCCAGCAGCATACAGGGGGGACTAGCGGGAGGGCGAAACGAGCAGTACTTC,CASSIQGGLAGGRNEQYF,NA,TRBJ2-7,TRBD2,TRBV11-2
TGTGCCAGTAGTATAGATCGGGGGACTCCGAGCGAGCAGTACTTC,CASSIDRGTPSEQYF,NA,TRBJ2-7,NA,TRBV19
TGTGCCAGCGGAAGGGACCATCAAGAGACCCAGTACTTC,CASGRDHQETQYF,NA,TRBJ2-5,NA,TRBV7-9
TGTGCCAGCAGCGACAGGGAGGGAGAAAAACTGTTTTTT,CASSDREGEKLFF,NA,TRBJ1-4,TRBD1,TRBV6-1
TGTGCCAGCTCACCAGTGGGGGGGAGCTCCTACAATGAGCAGTTCTTC,CASSPVGGSSYNEQFF,once,TRBJ2-1,TRBD2,TRBV18
TGTGCCAGCAGTCACGGACAGGGTTGGTCCACTGAAGCTTTCTTT,CASSHGQGWSTEAFF,NA,TRBJ1-1,TRBD1,TRBV28
TGTGCCAGCAGCTTAATTTCGTTAGGGCAAGCTTTCTTT,CASSLISLGQAFF,NA,TRBJ1-1,NA,TRBV7-9
TGTGCCAGTAGTGCCGTGGCGGCCGCGAACACTGAAGCTTTCTTT,CASSAVAAANTEAFF,NA,TRBJ1-1,NA,TRBV19
TGTGCCAGCAGGACCGCAGGGGCAGAGACCCAGTACTTC,CASRTAGAETQYF,NA,TRBJ2-5,NA,TRBV5-4
TGCGCCAGCAGCTCACCGGGACAGGGGGAAGAGCAGTACTTC,CASSSPGQGEEQYF,once,TRBJ2-7,TRBD1,TRBV5-1
TGTGCCAGCAGTTTATATGGAGGCAGGGGGCCTGAAGCTTTCTTT,CASSLYGGRGPEAFF,NA,TRBJ1-1,TRBD1,TRBV28
TGTGCCAGCAGTGAGCGGGACAGGGGTTCCGCCGAGCAGTACTTC,CASSERDRGSAEQYF,NA,TRBJ2-7,TRBD1,TRBV2
TGTGCCTCTGGACTAGCGGGAGGGCCGGGCAATGAGCAGTTCTTC,CASGLAGGPGNEQFF,NA,TRBJ2-1,TRBD2,TRBV10-3
TGTGCCAGCAGCTTACCTAATGAGCAGTTCTTC,CASSLPNEQFF,NA,TRBJ2-1,NA,TRBV7-9
TGTGCCATCAGGGAGGGCAACACAGATACGCAGTATTTT,CAIREGNTDTQYF,NA,TRBJ2-3,TRBD2,TRBV6-5
TGTGCCAGCACCCCGACAGGATACAACACTGAAGCTTTCTTT,CASTPTGYNTEAFF,NA,TRBJ1-1,NA,TRBV9
TGTGCCAGCACTTCTACGACGGGACTTCTCACCTACAATGAGCAGTTCTTC,CASTSTTGLLTYNEQFF,NA,TRBJ2-1,NA,TRBV28
TGTGCCAGCAGTTTATGGGGACACAGCCCCCATGAGCAGTTCTTC,CASSLWGHSPHEQFF,NA,TRBJ2-1,NA,TRBV28
TGTGCCACCAGCAGAGGTCCGACAGGGGGGAAGACTTACAATGAGCAGTTCTTC,CATSRGPTGGKTYNEQFF,NA,TRBJ2-1,TRBD1,TRBV15
TGTGCCAGCAGCTTAAACAGGGATCCCCCACGGGCCCAGTACTTC,CASSLNRDPPRAQYF,NA,TRBJ2-5,NA,TRBV5-6
TGTGCCAGCAGCCTAAACATCGGGACAAGTGGCTACACCTTC,CASSLNIGTSGYTF,NA,TRBJ1-2,NA,TRBV27
TGTGCCAGCAGCTATCCTGCCGGCCCTGTGGGTACCGGGGAGCTGTTTTTT,CASSYPAGPVGTGELFF,once,TRBJ2-2,NA,TRBV5-6
TGCGCCAGCAGCCCTGGACAGGGAAGTCAGCCCCAGCATTTT,CASSPGQGSQPQHF,NA,TRBJ1-5,TRBD1,TRBV5-1
TGTGCCAGCAGTTTATCGCTGGTTTCGAGCGGTCCTCACGAGCAGTACTTC,CASSLSLVSSGPHEQYF,NA,TRBJ2-7,NA,TRBV27
TGTGCCAGCAGCCTTGCCCTCGGTGGCCACAATGAGCAGTTCTTC,CASSLALGGHNEQFF,once,TRBJ2-1,NA,TRBV7-9
TGTGCCATCAGTGATAAGGGACAGCCGAACACTGAAGCTTTCTTT,CAISDKGQPNTEAFF,once,TRBJ1-1,TRBD1,TRBV10-3
TGTGCCAGCAGTTACGCCCCCGCCCGGTCCTACGAGCAGTACTTC,CASSYAPARSYEQYF,NA,TRBJ2-7,NA,TRBV6-5
TGCGCCAGCAGGGCGAACACCGGGGAGCTGTTTTTT,CASRANTGELFF,NA,TRBJ2-2,NA,TRBV10-2
TGCGCCAGCAGCCCCGGGACTAGCGGGAGGGCAGATACGCAGTATTTT,CASSPGTSGRADTQYF,once,TRBJ2-3,TRBD2,TRBV5-1